The 18 T cell receptor beta chains below come from one sample, sequenced in a study of T cell repertoires in cytomegalovirus infection. One entry per CDR3 protein, called by TCRdb with MiXCR from the reads. The top ten clones hold 20% of a sample with 300,000 to 400,000 distinct CDR3 sequences, 25% to 30% of them seen once. Antigens for these TCRs are unknown. Sequenced material: cultured PBMCs, taken from culture after CMV antigen stimulation. The origin of the receptors is a human donor in good health (CMV status not recorded). Some clones in this sample may be carry-over from other donors' samples.

This chain joins TRBV2 and TRBJ2-7, with a tentative D call TRBD1 (7 bases). CDR1 and CDR2 (germline): SNHLY, FYNNEI. V dropped 3 bases and J dropped 2 bases, with 17 bases sitting between them. This CDR3 is built from 16 residues. For the CDR3, the DNA is TGTGCCAGCAGTGAGCAGACAGGGAGGTTCCCCTACGAGCAGTACTTC. This encodes CASSEQTGRFPYEQYF.

J is TRBJ2-1 and V is TRBV7-9; 8 bases map to TRBD2. The CDR3 has 15 residues. The V gene's germline CDR1 is SEHNR and CDR2 FQNEAQ (reference sequence). V shed 2 bases and J 4 bases; nucleotides not matched to a gene: 4. This CDR3 reads CASSLTGGGYNEQFF. DNA of the CDR3: TGTGCCAGCAGCTTAACGGGGGGGGGTTACAATGAGCAGTTCTTC.

The sample holds a few counts of this clonotype. The genes are TRBV6-8 and TRBJ2-7; D is uncertain. V was pared by 5 bases and J by 4 bases, with 9 bases between. There are 12 residues in the CDR3. Germline V gene sequence: CDR1 MNHGY, CDR2 SAAAGT. The CDR3 DNA reads TGTGCCAGCAGTCGGGTTGGGTACGAGCAGTACTTC. Protein: CASSRVGYEQYF.

The V gene is TRBV7-8, the J gene TRBJ2-7; D could derive from TRBD1 or TRBD2 (5 bases each). The germline V gene has CDR1 SGHVS and CDR2 FQNEAQ. The CDR3 runs 16 residues. The ends were cut back, 0 bases at V and 0 bases at J, with 12 bases in the middle. The CDR3 DNA is TGTGCCAGCAGCTTAGCGTCTGGGGGAAACTCCTACGAGCAGTACTTC. Protein: CASSLASGGNSYEQYF. The complete variable domain, with remaining parts taken from reference TRBV7-8 and TRBJ2-7, reads GAGVSQSPRYKVAKRGQDVALRCDPISGHVSLFWYQQALGQGPEFLTYFQNEAQLDKSGLPSDRFFAERPEGSVSTLKIQRTQQEDSAVYLCASSLASGGNSYEQYFGPGTRLTVT.

This sequence joins TRBV18 and TRBJ2-3, with 11 nucleotides matching TRBD2. This CDR3 has 16 residues. Germline CDR1 is KGHSH and CDR2 is LQKENI. J lost 5 bases, V lost 3 bases, and 7 bases had no gene match. Here the CDR3 reads CASSPGTSGSGDTQYF. CDR3 coding DNA: TGTGCCAGCTCACCCGGCACTAGCGGGAGTGGAGATACGCAGTATTTT.

This clonotype was counted between two and nine times. The chain recombines TRBV12-3 or TRBV12-4 with TRBJ2-1, with D uncertain. V shed 2 bases and J shed 7 bases, with 9 bases lying between them. The CDR3 is made up of 13 amino acids. CDR3 region: CASSLRSANEQFF. The CDR3 nucleotides are TGTGCCAGCAGTTTAAGGTCGGCTAATGAGCAGTTCTTC.

This clonotype was counted at least ten times. This chain links TRBV28 with TRBJ1-6; D is undetermined. This CDR3 is built from 16 residues. Germline CDR1 MDHEN, CDR2 SYDVKM. The V end was cut by 2 bases, the J end by 0 bases, with 8 bases between. The CDR3 DNA follows: TGTGCCAGCAGTTTAATCAGGCTCTCCTATAATTCACCCCTCCACTTT. This encodes CASSLIRLSYNSPLHF. The entire variable domain, with the rest obtained from reference TRBV28 and TRBJ1-6, is as follows: DVKVTQSSRYLVKRTGEKVFLECVQDMDHENMFWYRQDPGLGLRLIYFSYDVKMKEKGDIPEGYSVSREKKERFSLILESASTNQTSMYLCASSLIRLSYNSPLHFGNGTRLTVT.

The V and J genes are TRBV6-5 and TRBJ1-5; D unresolved. The germline CDR1 and CDR2 sequences are MNHEY and SVGAGI. Between the trimmed V and J ends, which lost 3 bases and 0 bases, there was a span of 6 bases. The CDR3 length is 14 residues. The CDR3 spells CASSYSPSNQPQHF. DNA of the CDR3: TGTGCCAGCAGTTATAGTCCTAGCAATCAGCCCCAGCATTTT.

CDR3 residues: CAISELAGGGETQYF. The CDR3 coding sequence is TGTGCCATCAGTGAACTAGCGGGAGGGGGAGAGACCCAGTACTTC. This chain joins TRBV10-3 and TRBJ2-5; 13 nucleotides align to TRBD2. Looked up from germline, CDR1 is ENHRY and CDR2 is SYGVKD. The V and J ends lost 3 bases and 4 bases, in that order; junction bases with no gene match: 2. CDR3 length: 15 residues.

V gene TRBV20-1 combines with J gene TRBJ1-2; D gene ambiguous. The germline gives CDR1 DFQATT, CDR2 SNEGSKA (reference sequence). The CDR3 extends over 13 amino acids. Deletions cut 2 bases from V and 3 bases from J, with 10 bases between. Written as DNA, the CDR3 is TGCAGTGCTAGATCGGCGGCCCACTATGGCTACACCTTC. Translated: CSARSAAHYGYTF.

The chain has TRBV4-1 and TRBJ2-5, with a tentative D call TRBD1 (5 bases). The ends were cut back, 0 bases at V and 1 base at J, with 18 bases in the middle. The CDR3 spans 18 residues. Germline CDR1 and CDR2: MGHRA and YSYEKL. In DNA form, the CDR3 reads TGCGCCAGCAGCCAAGATCCTCAGGCAGGGCTTTTCCAAGAGACCCAGTACTTC. It translates to CASSQDPQAGLFQETQYF.

The chain uses TRBV6-1 and TRBJ1-5; 9 nucleotides line up with TRBD1. V lost 6 bases and J lost 3; bases outside the gene matches: 3. This CDR3 comprises 14 residues. CDR1 is MNHNS and CDR2 is SASEGT in the germline V gene. This CDR3 is CASRTGGLNQPQHF. DNA of the CDR3: TGTGCCAGCAGGACAGGGGGACTCAATCAGCCCCAGCATTTT.

This clonotype has just a few counts. This sequence joins TRBV7-2 and TRBJ2-1; 10 nucleotides match TRBD2. Germline CDR1 and CDR2: SGHTA and FQGNSA. The CDR3 contains 16 residues. The ends lost 6 bases at V and 6 bases at J; junction bases unmatched: 11. CDR3 sequence reads: CASRGGAGGGSNEQFF. The CDR3 DNA sequence: TGTGCCAGCAGAGGGGGAGCGGGAGGGGGGTCCAATGAGCAGTTCTTC. The full variable domain, its missing parts supplied by reference TRBV7-2 and TRBJ2-1, is GAGVSQSPSNKVTEKGKDVELRCDPISGHTALYWYRQSLGQGLEFLIYFQGNSAPDKSGLPSDRFSAERTGGSVSTLTIQRTQQEDSAVYLCASRGGAGGGSNEQFFGPGTRLTVL.

The rearrangement joins TRBV12-3 or TRBV12-4 to TRBJ2-6; D not certain. The CDR3 has 15 residues. Trimming removed 3 bases at V and 4 bases at J, with 10 bases between. The CDR3 is CASSFGYLGANVLTF. CDR3 nucleotides: TGTGCCAGCAGTTTCGGGTACTTGGGGGCCAACGTCCTGACTTTC.

The CDR3 here is CASSSSGLSTDTQYF. Here the CDR3 DNA reads TGTGCCAGCAGTTCTAGCGGGCTTAGCACAGATACGCAGTATTTT. The J gene is TRBJ2-3, the V gene TRBV12-3 or TRBV12-4; TRBD2 aligns across 8 bases. The CDR3 consists of 15 residues. J gave up 0 bases and V 4 bases, and 3 bases lay outside the gene matches.

This clonotype has a handful of counts. The chain carries TRBV6-5 and TRBJ2-3, with 7 bases fitting TRBD2. Germline values: CDR1 MNHEY, CDR2 SVGAGI. CDR3 length: 14 amino acids. Losses at the gene ends were 4 bases for V and 3 bases for J; bases not matched to a gene: 4. The CDR3 reads CASSSLGGTDTQYF. The CDR3 nucleotides read TGTGCCAGCAGTTCCCTGGGGGGGACAGATACGCAGTATTTT.

The rearrangement uses TRBV2 and TRBJ1-1; D uncertain. V was clipped by 0 bases and J by 2 bases, with 10 bases between them. The CDR3 is 15 residues long. Looked up from germline, CDR1 is SNHLY and CDR2 is FYNNEI. Written as DNA, the CDR3 is TGTGCCAGCAGTGAAGCGAGGGAGACAAACACTGAAGCTTTCTTT. This gives the protein CASSEARETNTEAFF.

Details on this clonotype: Since a much larger clone is just one base distant, this may be a read error. The CDR3 DNA reads TGTGCCAGCAGCTCGGCGAACACCGGGGAGCTGTTTTTT. Protein: CASSSANTGELFF. J is TRBJ2-2 and V is TRBV7-3; D unclear. The CDR3 is 13 residues long. The V end was cut by 4 bases, the J end by 0 bases, with 3 bases between. CDR1 is SGHTA and CDR2 is FQGTGA in the germline V gene.